One T cell receptor (beta chain) is described in this entry. The antigen is not known. These data belong to a study of shared clonotypes between healthy human individuals. Study-wide results and limits: Clonotype sharing across donors was expected to vary with sequencing depth. Several donors shared around 5% of their naive CD4 clonotypes.

Several immunoSEQ plates held equal portions of the genomic DNA taken from each subset. Sequencing was performed with immunoSEQ multiplex PCR; in TCRdb, only in-frame clones are kept and a portion is missing. The sample yields approximately 710,000 clones, around 90% seen once. Source material: memory CD8+ T cells from PBMCs. The subset here: CD45RO+ cells pooled with CCR7-negative TemRA cells. The sequence derives from a man younger than 30 in good health. Some clones in this sample may be carry-over from other donors' samples.

This CDR3 reads CASSWGLAGVNLYTQYF. The CDR3 bases are TGCGCCAGCAGCTGGGGACTAGCGGGAGTGAATCTTTATACGCAGTATTTT. The chain links TRBV5-1 to TRBJ2-3; TRBD2 matches 14 bases. The CDR3 sequence is 17 residues long. The junction had 10 bases not matched to a gene; V was cut back by 3 bases and J by 7 bases. The germline gives CDR1 SGHRS, CDR2 YFSETQ.